The rows below give T cell receptor beta chains drawn from one sample of a study of shared clonotypes between healthy human individuals. TCRdb keeps only in-frame clones here, not all; method: immunoSEQ multiplex PCR. The repertoire holds more than 2 million clones, with about 95% as singletons. Specimen: naive CD8+ T cells sorted from blood. These receptors were collected from a man younger than 30 in good health. Each CDR3 is given with its conserved first and last residue. The D gene is left open where the match is weak. The size of a clone is reported for some rows only, either as once, few or many, or as a class for expanded clones.

cdr3_nt,cdr3_aa,j_call,clone_size,v_call,d_call
TGTGCCAGCAGCGTCGGATCCTCCGGGACCATCACAGATACGCAGTATTTT,CASSVGSSGTITDTQYF,TRBJ2-3,.,TRBV9,.
TGTGCCAGCAGCTCCAACCAGGACAGCTGGAACGAGCAGTACTTC,CASSSNQDSWNEQYF,TRBJ2-7,.,TRBV7-9,.
TGTGCCAGCAGCCCTGAAGGGGGGCTATTGGAGACCCAGTACTTC,CASSPEGGLLETQYF,TRBJ2-5,.,TRBV7-9,.
TGTGCCAGCAGCGTAGGACAGGGGAGTAAGGTAATGGAGACCCAGTACTTC,CASSVGQGSKVMETQYF,TRBJ2-5,.,TRBV9,TRBD1
TGTGCCAGCAGCTTGGTTCACAGCTCCTACGAGCAGTACTTC,CASSLVHSSYEQYF,TRBJ2-7,once,TRBV5-6,.
TGTGCCAGCAGCCAAGAGGACGGACCGGCTGTGTTCGAGCAGTACTTC,CASSQEDGPAVFEQYF,TRBJ2-7,.,TRBV14,.
TGCGCCAGCAGCTTGGTAGAACAGAGGAACACTGAAGCTTTCTTT,CASSLVEQRNTEAFF,TRBJ1-1,.,TRBV5-1,.
TGCGCCAGCAGACAGGGGGTCTCTAGAGACTACGAGCAGTACTTC,CASRQGVSRDYEQYF,TRBJ2-7,.,TRBV5-1,TRBD1
TGTGCCAGCAGCTACGGGATCTATGGCCGGGACGAGCAGTACTTC,CASSYGIYGRDEQYF,TRBJ2-7,.,TRBV7-9,.
TGTGCCAGCAGCTTACGACTAGCGGAAACCAATGAGCAGTTCTTC,CASSLRLAETNEQFF,TRBJ2-1,.,TRBV11-3,TRBD2
TGTGCCAGCAGCCCCGACAGAGACTACGAGCAGTACTTC,CASSPDRDYEQYF,TRBJ2-7,.,TRBV13,.
TGCGCCAGCAGCCAAGTGCGCGGGCAGAGCTCCTACAATGAGCAGTTCTTC,CASSQVRGQSSYNEQFF,TRBJ2-1,.,TRBV4-1,.